The 11 T cell receptor beta chains reported below all come from one sample, sequenced in a study of cytomegalovirus exposure and HLA in healthy donors. Use of 60 Vbeta and 13 Jbeta primers characterized the PCR. Clones were sequenced by immunoSEQ multiplex PCR, and TCRdb holds only the in-frame ones, with some missing. This table holds 90,000 to 95,000 clones, 81% found once. The sequencing input was PBMCs. These receptors were obtained from a girl between 2 and 10 years old in good health and CMV-seropositive.

The J gene is TRBJ1-5, the V gene TRBV29-1; 10 bases are shared with TRBD1. The CDR3 has 14 residues. Germline V CDR1 and CDR2: SQVTM, ANQGSEA. J gave up 2 bases and V 4 bases, and 2 bases lay outside the gene matches. The CDR3 DNA reads TGCAGCGTTGGGACAGGGGGTGGCAATCAGCCCCAGCATTTT. Residues: CSVGTGGGNQPQHF.

The chain is built from TRBV4-1 and TRBJ2-1; 9 bases line up with TRBD1. The ends lost 2 bases at V and 6 bases at J; junction bases unmatched: 11. CDR3 size: 17 residues. From germline, CDR1 is MGHRA and CDR2 YSYEKL. For the CDR3, the DNA is TGCGCCAGCAGCCAACTCCAGGTGGGGACAGGGACCAATGAGCAGTTCTTC. This gives the protein CASSQLQVGTGTNEQFF.

The chain combines TRBV28 with TRBJ2-1; TRBD2 matches at 8 bases. J gave up 2 bases and V 5 bases, and 11 bases lay outside the gene matches. CDR1 is MDHEN, CDR2 SYDVKM, per germline. This CDR3 spans 17 amino acids. The CDR3 DNA follows: TGTGCCAGCAGTGTGACTAGCGCCAATTCCGCCTACAATGAGCAGTTCTTC. Amino acids: CASSVTSANSAYNEQFF.

This clone was seen once. The chain has TRBV18 and TRBJ1-5, with D perhaps matching TRBD1 (6 bases). This CDR3 has 13 residues. The germline V gene has CDR1 KGHSH and CDR2 LQKENI. V was trimmed by 7 bases and J by 4 bases, leaving 11 bases between them. The CDR3 DNA sequence: TGTGCCAGCTTTCAGGGGATTAATCAGCCCCAGCATTTT. This sequence encodes CASFQGINQPQHF.

The chain recombines TRBV5-4 with TRBJ2-7; tentative D call: TRBD2 (6 bases). The CDR3 contains 17 residues. V was cut by 2 bases and J by 5 bases, with 23 bases left in between. Germline loops: CDR1 SGHNT, CDR2 YYREEE (reference sequence). CDR3 sequence (DNA): TGTGCCAGCAGCTTATCACCCTTGGCGGGAAATATAAACGAGCAGTACTTC. It codes for CASSLSPLAGNINEQYF.

The CDR3 is CAISEVGQGAGANVLTF. DNA of the CDR3: TGTGCCATCAGTGAAGTTGGGCAGGGGGCTGGGGCCAACGTCCTGACTTTC. The rearrangement joins TRBV10-3 to TRBJ2-6; 7 bases fit TRBD1. This CDR3 has 17 amino acids. The V gene's germline CDR1 is ENHRY and CDR2 SYGVKD. V dropped 3 bases and J dropped 2; count of bases not matched to a gene: 7.

This clone was seen a few times. One junction end disagrees with the germline gene, perhaps due to a read error. The chain has TRBV7-7 and TRBJ2-5; 10 nucleotides line up with TRBD2. Germline lookup yields CDR1 SSHAT and CDR2 FNYEAQ (reference sequence). CDR3 length: 17 amino acids. The CDR3 loop reads CASSLFGLAGEPETQYF. CDR3 nucleotide sequence: TGTGCTAGCAGCTTATTTGGCCTAGCGGGAGAACCGGAGACCCAGTACTTC. Combining the CDR3 with reference TRBV7-7 and TRBJ2-5 gives the whole variable domain GAGVSQSPRYKVTKRGQDVTLRCDPISSHATLYWYQQALGQGPEFLTYFNYEAQPDKSGLPSDRFSAERPEGSISTLTIQRTEQRDSAMYRCASSLFGLAGEPETQYFGPGTRLLVL.

CDR3 in amino acids: CASSLTRASEQFF. CDR3 coding DNA: TGTGCCAGCAGTTTAACTAGGGCAAGTGAGCAGTTCTTC. The chain carries TRBV28 and TRBJ2-1, with D possibly TRBD2 on 5 matching bases. CDR1 is MDHEN and CDR2 is SYDVKM in the germline V gene. The ends were cut back, 2 bases at V and 9 bases at J, with 11 bases in the middle. The CDR3 totals 13 residues.

The chain carries TRBV6-5 and TRBJ2-7, with 8 bases matching TRBD1. In germline, CDR1 is MNHEY, CDR2 SVGAGI. This CDR3 region has 14 residues. Trimming cost V 3 bases and J 2 bases; bases outside gene matches: 3. The CDR3 DNA follows: TGTGCCAGCAGTTATGGGACAGGCGCCTACGAGCAGTACTTC. Translating it yields CASSYGTGAYEQYF.

This chain links TRBV6-6 with TRBJ1-1, with a tentative D call TRBD1 (6 bases). The CDR3 is 15 amino acids. V lost 6 bases and J 1 base, leaving 15 bases between the germline ends. CDR1 MNHNY and CDR2 SVGAGI come from the germline V gene (reference sequence). The CDR3 nucleotides are TGTGCCAGCAGCTCCAGGGGATCGGGGAACACTGAAGCTTTCTTT. Translation: CASSSRGSGNTEAFF.

The rearrangement joins TRBV5-8 to TRBJ2-3; a weak D match, TRBD2 (6 bases). In germline, CDR1 is SGHTS, CDR2 YDEGEE. The CDR3 runs 16 residues. The V end lost 2 bases, the J end lost 0 bases, and 13 bases lay between the germline ends. The CDR3 sequence: CASSLGLATSTDTQYF. The DNA of the CDR3 is TGTGCCAGCAGCTTAGGCCTAGCGACTAGCACAGATACGCAGTATTTT.